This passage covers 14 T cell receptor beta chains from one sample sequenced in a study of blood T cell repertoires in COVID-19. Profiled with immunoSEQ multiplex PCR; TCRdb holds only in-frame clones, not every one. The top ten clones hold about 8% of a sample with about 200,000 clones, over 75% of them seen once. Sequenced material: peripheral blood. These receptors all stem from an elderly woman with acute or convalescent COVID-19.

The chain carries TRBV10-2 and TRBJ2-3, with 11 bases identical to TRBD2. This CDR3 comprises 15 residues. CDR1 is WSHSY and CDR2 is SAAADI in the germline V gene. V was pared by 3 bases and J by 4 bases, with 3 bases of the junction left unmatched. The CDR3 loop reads CASSDLAGGADTQYF. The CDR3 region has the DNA TGCGCCAGCAGTGACCTAGCGGGAGGCGCAGATACGCAGTATTTT.

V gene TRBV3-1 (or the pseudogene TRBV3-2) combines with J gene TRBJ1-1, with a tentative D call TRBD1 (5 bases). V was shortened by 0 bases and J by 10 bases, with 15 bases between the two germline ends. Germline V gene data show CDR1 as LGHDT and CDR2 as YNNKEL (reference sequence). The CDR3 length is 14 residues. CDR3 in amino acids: CASSQDPGWQGAFF. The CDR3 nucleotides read TGTGCCAGCAGCCAAGATCCAGGGTGGCAGGGAGCTTTCTTT.

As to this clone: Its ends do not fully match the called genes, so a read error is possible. The DNA of the CDR3 is TGCAGCGCGGGACCGAGCGTTTTT. Translated, it gives CSAGPSVF. The gene calls are TRBV29-1 and TRBJ2-2, with D perhaps being TRBD1 or TRBD2 (5 bases each). Per the germline V gene, CDR1 is SQVTM and CDR2 is ANQGSEA. This CDR3 contains 8 residues.

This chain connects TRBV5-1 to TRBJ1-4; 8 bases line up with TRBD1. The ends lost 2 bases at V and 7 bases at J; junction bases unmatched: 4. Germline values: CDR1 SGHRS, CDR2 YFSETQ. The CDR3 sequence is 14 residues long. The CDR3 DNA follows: TGCGCCAGCAGCTTTGGCAGGGGGCTTGAAAAACTGTTTTTT. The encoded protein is CASSFGRGLEKLFF. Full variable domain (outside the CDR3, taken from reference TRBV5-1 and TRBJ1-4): KAGVTQTPRYLIKTRGQQVTLSCSPISGHRSVSWYQQTPGQGLQFLFEYFSETQRNKGNFPGRFSGRQFSNSRSEMNVSTLELGDSALYLCASSFGRGLEKLFFGSGTQLSVL.

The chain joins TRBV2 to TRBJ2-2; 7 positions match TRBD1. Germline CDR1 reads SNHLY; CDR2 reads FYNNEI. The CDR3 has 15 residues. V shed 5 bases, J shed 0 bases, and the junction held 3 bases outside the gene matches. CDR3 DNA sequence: TGTGCCAGCAGTCAACAGGGGACGAACACCGGGGAGCTGTTTTTT. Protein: CASSQQGTNTGELFF.

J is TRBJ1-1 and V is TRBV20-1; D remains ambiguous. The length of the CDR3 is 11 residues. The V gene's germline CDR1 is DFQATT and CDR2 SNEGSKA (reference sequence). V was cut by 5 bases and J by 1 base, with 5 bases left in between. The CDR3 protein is CSALANTEAFF. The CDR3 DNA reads TGCAGTGCTTTGGCGAACACTGAAGCTTTCTTT.

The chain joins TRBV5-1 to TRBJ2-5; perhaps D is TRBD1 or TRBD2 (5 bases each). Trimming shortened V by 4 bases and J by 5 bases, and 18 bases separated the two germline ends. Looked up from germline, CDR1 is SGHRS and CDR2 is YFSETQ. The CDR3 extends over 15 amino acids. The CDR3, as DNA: TGCGCCAGCAGCCTGGGAGTACAGGCTGTCGAGACCCAGTACTTC. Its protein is CASSLGVQAVETQYF.

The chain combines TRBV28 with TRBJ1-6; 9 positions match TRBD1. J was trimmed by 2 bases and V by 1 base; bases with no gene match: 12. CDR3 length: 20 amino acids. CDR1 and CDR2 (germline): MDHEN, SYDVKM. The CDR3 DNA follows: TGTGCCAGCAGTTTATCAGGGACAGGGTATTCAGGCACCTATAATTCACCCCTCCACTTT. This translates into CASSLSGTGYSGTYNSPLHF.

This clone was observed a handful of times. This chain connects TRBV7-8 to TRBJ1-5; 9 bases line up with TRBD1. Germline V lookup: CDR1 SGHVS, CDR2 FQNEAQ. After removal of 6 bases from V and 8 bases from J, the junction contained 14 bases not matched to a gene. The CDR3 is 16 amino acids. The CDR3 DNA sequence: TGTGCCAGCAGTGATCGTGGGACAGGGTTATTGGAGCCCCAGCATTTT. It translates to CASSDRGTGLLEPQHF.

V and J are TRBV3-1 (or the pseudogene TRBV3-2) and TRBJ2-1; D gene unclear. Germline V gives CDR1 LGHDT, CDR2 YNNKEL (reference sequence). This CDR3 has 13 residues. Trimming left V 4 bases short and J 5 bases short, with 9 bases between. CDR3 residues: CASSPRVDNEQFF. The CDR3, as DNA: TGTGCCAGCAGCCCTCGGGTGGACAATGAGCAGTTCTTC.

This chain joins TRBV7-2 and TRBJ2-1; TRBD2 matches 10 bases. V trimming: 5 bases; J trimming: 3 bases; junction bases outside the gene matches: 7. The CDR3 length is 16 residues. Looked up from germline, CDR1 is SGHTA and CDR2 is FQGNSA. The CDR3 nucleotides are TGTGCCAGCAGCAACCTCCTAGCGGGGGTCTACAATGAGCAGTTCTTC. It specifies CASSNLLAGVYNEQFF.

The CDR3 spells CASSLAGGSPLHF. The CDR3 DNA is TGTGCCAGCAGCTTGGCAGGGGGATCACCCCTCCACTTT. The chain joins TRBV5-4 to TRBJ1-6; 7 bases match TRBD1. Germline assignment: CDR1 SGHNT and CDR2 YYREEE (reference sequence). The CDR3 covers 13 residues. J lost 10 bases, V lost 0 bases, and 1 base had no gene match.

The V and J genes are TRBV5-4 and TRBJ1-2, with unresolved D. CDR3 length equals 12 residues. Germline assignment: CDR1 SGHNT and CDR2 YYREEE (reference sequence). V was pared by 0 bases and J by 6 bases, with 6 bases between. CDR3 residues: CASSLESDGYTF. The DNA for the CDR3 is TGTGCCAGCAGCTTGGAGTCGGATGGCTACACCTTC.

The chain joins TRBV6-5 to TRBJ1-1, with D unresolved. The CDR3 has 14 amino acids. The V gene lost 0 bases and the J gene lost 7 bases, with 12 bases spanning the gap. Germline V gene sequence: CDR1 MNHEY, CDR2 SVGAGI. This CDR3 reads CASSYSSVVNEAFF. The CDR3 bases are TGTGCCAGCAGTTACTCGTCCGTAGTAAATGAAGCTTTCTTT.